A selection of T cell receptor beta chains follows, all from one sample in a study of tumor T cells in aggressive B-cell lymphoma. Libraries were prepared by immunoSEQ multiplex PCR; TCRdb keeps only in-frame clonotypes and omits some of them. The table lists a few thousand clones, around 87% of them singletons. The specimen was tumor tissue. The receptors shown here come from an adult with diffuse large B cell lymphoma. Each CDR3 is given with its conserved first and last residue. Clone size, where shown, is once, few, many, or a class for clones that have expanded.

J | size | V | CDR3
TRBJ2-1 | . | TRBV7-3 | CASSLMGAHNEQFF
TRBJ2-1 | . | TRBV13 | CASSLVPGPGGEQFF
TRBJ1-2 | once | TRBV15 | CATSRVGWGQARLGGDGYTF
TRBJ2-3 | . | TRBV9 | CASSVVGGETDTQYF
TRBJ1-1 | few | TRBV16 | CASSQLRDSGVAEAFF
TRBJ2-7 | once | TRBV19 | CASSIGQGFNEQYF
TRBJ1-4 | once | TRBV5-1 | CASSLGGLNEKLFF
TRBJ2-3 | . | TRBV29-1 | CSVALTGDTQYF
TRBJ1-5 | . | TRBV15 | CATSRGEDNGEPQHF
TRBJ1-4 | few | TRBV19 | CASSKGTGKLFF
TRBJ2-3 | . | TRBV9 | CASSVRGGSDTQYF
TRBJ2-3 | . | TRBV13 | CASSAAAGVSTDTQYF
TRBJ2-4 | . | TRBV6-5 | CASSATGMGKNIQYF
TRBJ1-3 | . | TRBV6-1 | CASSVSLVSSGNTIYF
TRBJ1-1 | . | TRBV5-4 | CASSSQGKNTEAFF
TRBJ1-2 | . | TRBV5-1 | CASSLTGQGADGYTF
TRBJ1-1 | . | TRBV18 | CASSPLIRENTEAFF
TRBJ2-6 | . | TRBV9 | CASSVDDSGGFGSGANVLTF
TRBJ1-6 | . | TRBV5-1 | CASSLTVDNSPLHF
TRBJ1-3 | . | TRBV11-2 | CASSSTGSVQNTIYF
TRBJ2-7 | . | TRBV6-5 | CASSQGQTWGEQYF
TRBJ2-7 | . | TRBV5-1 | CASSPDPGISYEQYF
TRBJ2-3 | . | TRBV13 | CASSARDRDTDTQYF
. | once | TRBV29-1 | CSVPSDRGYEQYF
TRBJ1-2 | . | TRBV29-1 | CSVGSGITNYGYTF
TRBJ1-6 | . | TRBV27 | CATRIAYNSPLHF
TRBJ2-5 | few | TRBV7-3 | CASSDRTGGQETQYF
TRBJ1-6 | . | TRBV18 | CASSPLRQANNSPLHF
TRBJ2-1 | . | TRBV7-2 | CASSWTRSYNEQFF
TRBJ2-2 | . | TRBV11-2 | CASSLTGTGGIGELFF
TRBJ1-4 | . | TRBV7-9 | CASSLSDRAGEKLFF
TRBJ1-1 | . | TRBV6-4 | CASSEEGTGEAFF
TRBJ1-3 | . | TRBV30 | CAWSRLGNTIYF